This T cell receptor (beta chain) comes out of a study of blood T cell repertoires in COVID-19. Study summary: Sources were T cells, B-cell-depleted T cells, or PBMCs; the material itself was cDNA or gDNA.

Profiled with immunoSEQ multiplex PCR; TCRdb holds only in-frame clones, not every one. The sample has 400,000 or so clones; roughly 91% are singletons. The CDR3 has 16 residues. The trim removed 5 bases at V and 6 bases at J, leaving 7 bases unmatched. Germline V gene sequence: CDR1 MDHEN, CDR2 SYDVKM. This TCR was sampled from a man between 18 and 35 years old who had recovered from COVID-19. The sample taken for sequencing was PBMCs or T cells enriched from blood (not recorded which). The V gene is TRBV28, the J gene TRBJ2-1; TRBD2 aligns across 13 bases. In nucleotides, the CDR3 is TGTGCCAGCAGTACCGAGACTAGCGGGAGGCCCAATGAGCAGTTCTTC. As protein: CASSTETSGRPNEQFF.